This T cell receptor (beta chain) came from a study of cytomegalovirus exposure and HLA in healthy donors. Primers for the PCR totalled 60 Vbeta and 13 Jbeta. Produced via immunoSEQ multiplex PCR; TCRdb's table is partial and in-frame only. The repertoire consists of about 160,000 clones, with roughly 82% occurring once and the leading ten covering about 10%. The sequencing sample was made of PBMCs. The clonotype comes from a man in his fifties in good health and CMV-seropositive.

The CDR3 protein is CASLNPGEGGAFF. CDR3 bases: TGTGCCAGCCTAAATCCAGGGGAGGGTGGCGCTTTCTTT. The rearrangement joins TRBV6-1 to TRBJ1-1; possible D gene TRBD1, 6 bases. Germline V gene lookup returns CDR1 MNHNS and CDR2 SASEGT. The CDR3 has 13 residues. V lost 8 bases to trimming and J lost 11 bases, with 21 bases between them.